This T cell receptor (beta chain) was recovered during a study of blood T cell repertoires in COVID-19. Study-wide background: Collection of acute and convalescent COVID-19 samples took place in the United States, Italy and Spain. From T cells, B-cell-depleted T cells, or PBMCs came the material, which was cDNA or gDNA.

Authors' methods: Cell counts per sample came from amplifying reference gene primers. Sequencing used immunoSEQ multiplex PCR; TCRdb keeps in-frame clones, though not all of them. V and J calls plus clone size are reproduced from that table; the DNA served to infer D and trimming. The sample yields 50,000 to 55,000 clones, more than 85% seen once. The germline CDR1 and CDR2 sequences are SGHNT and YYREEE (reference sequence). The CDR3 length is 16 residues. The V segment lost 0 bases and the J segment 8 bases; nucleotides outside the gene matches: 9. Sequences were obtained from peripheral blood. The genes are TRBV5-4 and TRBJ2-1, with 9 bases fitting TRBD1. The origin of this receptor is a human donor with active COVID-19. The donor label of this sample is uncertain. In nucleotides, the CDR3 is TGTGCCAGCAGCTTGGCCGGGACAGGGAGAAAGGATGAGCAGTTCTTC. It yields the protein CASSLAGTGRKDEQFF.